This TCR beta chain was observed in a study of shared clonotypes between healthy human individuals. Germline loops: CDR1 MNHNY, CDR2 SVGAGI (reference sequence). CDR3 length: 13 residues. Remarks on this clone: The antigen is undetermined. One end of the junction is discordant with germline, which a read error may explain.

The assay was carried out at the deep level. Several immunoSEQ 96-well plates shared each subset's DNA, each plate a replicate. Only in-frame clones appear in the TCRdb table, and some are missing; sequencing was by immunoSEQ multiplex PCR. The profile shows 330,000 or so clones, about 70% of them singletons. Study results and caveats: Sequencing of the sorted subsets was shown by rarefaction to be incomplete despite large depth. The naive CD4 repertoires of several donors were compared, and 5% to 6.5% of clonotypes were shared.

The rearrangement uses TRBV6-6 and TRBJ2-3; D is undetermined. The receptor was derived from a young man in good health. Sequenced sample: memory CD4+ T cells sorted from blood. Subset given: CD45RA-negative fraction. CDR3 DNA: TGTGCCAGCAGTGGGTACGACACACATACGCAGTATTTT. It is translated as CASSGYDTHTQYF.